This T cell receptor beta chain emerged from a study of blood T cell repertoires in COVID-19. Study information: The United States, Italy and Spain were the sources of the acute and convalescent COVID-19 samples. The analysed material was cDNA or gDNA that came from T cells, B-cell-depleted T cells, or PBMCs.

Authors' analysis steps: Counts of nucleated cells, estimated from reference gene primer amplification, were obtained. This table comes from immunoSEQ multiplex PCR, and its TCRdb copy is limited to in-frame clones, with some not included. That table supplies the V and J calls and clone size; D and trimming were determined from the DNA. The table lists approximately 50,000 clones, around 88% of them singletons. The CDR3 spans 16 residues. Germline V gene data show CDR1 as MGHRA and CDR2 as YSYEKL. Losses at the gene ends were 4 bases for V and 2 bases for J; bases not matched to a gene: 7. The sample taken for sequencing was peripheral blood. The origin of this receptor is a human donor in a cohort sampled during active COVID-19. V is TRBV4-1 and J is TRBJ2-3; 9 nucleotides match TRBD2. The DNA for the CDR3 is TGCGCCAGCAGCCCTCTAGCGGGGTTCAACACAGATACGCAGTATTTT. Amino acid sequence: CASSPLAGFNTDTQYF.